One sample yielded the 30 T cell receptor beta chains listed below, sequenced in a study of CD8+ T cells in alopecia areata. Noted treatment: oral pan-JAK inhibitor, 5-10 mg twice daily. In each case, RNA was isolated and then reverse transcribed into cDNA as the sequencing template. Assay: immunoSEQ multiplex PCR; the TCRdb copy retains only in-frame clones and omits some. The profile shows about 120,000 clones, over 55% of them singletons. The sample consisted of CD4+ T cells sorted from blood, taken at week 4, from a patient treated with tofacitinib. Every receptor here comes from a human donor with alopecia areata.

The chain uses TRBV29-1 and TRBJ2-3; 7 bases align to TRBD2. The CDR3 runs to 14 residues. J lost 4 bases, V lost 4 bases, and 8 bases had no gene match. CDR1 is SQVTM and CDR2 is ANQGSEA in the germline V gene. The CDR3 region is CSVVPAGAADTQYF. CDR3 DNA sequence: TGCAGCGTTGTGCCCGCGGGAGCCGCAGATACGCAGTATTTT.

The CDR3 sequence: CASTEGGFGANVLTF. Here the CDR3 DNA reads TGTGCCAGCACCGAGGGGGGATTTGGGGCCAACGTCCTGACTTTC. The gene calls are TRBV6-5 and TRBJ2-6, with D perhaps TRBD1 or TRBD2 (6 bases each). V was pared by 7 bases and J by 3 bases, with 13 bases between. This CDR3 contains 15 residues. Germline CDR1 is MNHEY and CDR2 is SVGAGI.

The chain employs TRBV7-2 and TRBJ2-7, with D tentatively TRBD1 (5 bases). The ends were cut back, 0 bases at V and 0 bases at J, with 18 bases in the middle. The germline V gene has CDR1 SGHTA and CDR2 FQGNSA. CDR3 length: 18 residues. The CDR3 region is CASSLALQTASSSYEQYF. In nucleotides, the CDR3 is TGTGCCAGCAGCTTAGCCTTACAGACAGCGTCGAGCTCCTACGAGCAGTACTTC.

This clone was counted once. The chain employs TRBV30 and TRBJ2-7; D possibly corresponds to TRBD1 (5 bases). Germline V gene data show CDR1 as GTSNPN and CDR2 as SVGIG (reference sequence). V lost 5 bases, J lost 0 bases, and 14 bases lay in between. This CDR3 is 14 amino acids long. For the CDR3, the DNA is TGTGCCTGGGGCGACAGCCCGAGCTCCTACGAGCAGTACTTC. It encodes CAWGDSPSSYEQYF.

Of note for this clone: Within the sample, other DNA sequences also encode this same CDR3. CDR3 amino acids: CATSRDAYGYTF. The CDR3 bases are TGTGCCACCAGCAGAGACGCTTATGGCTACACCTTC. The rearrangement links TRBV15 to TRBJ1-2; no reliable D call. The CDR3 runs to 12 residues. Germline loops: CDR1 LNHNV, CDR2 YYDKDF (reference sequence). V dropped 0 bases and J dropped 5 bases, with 4 bases sitting between them.

The chain recombines TRBV7-3 with TRBJ2-6; 8 nucleotides match TRBD1. The CDR3 runs 16 residues. V lost 5 bases and J lost 4; bases outside the gene matches: 7. Germline CDR1 is SGHTA and CDR2 is FQGTGA. The CDR3 sequence: CASSALTGAGANVLTF. The DNA for the CDR3 is TGTGCCAGCAGCGCCCTGACAGGGGCCGGGGCCAACGTCCTGACTTTC.

In its sample, this clone was seen a few times. The chain is built from TRBV30 and TRBJ1-1, with a weak D call TRBD1 (5 bases). The CDR3 spans 13 residues. V shed 2 bases and J shed 3 bases, with 10 bases lying between them. The germline V gene has CDR1 GTSNPN and CDR2 SVGIG (reference sequence). CDR3 coding DNA: TGTGCCTGGAGTTTGGGGGGTGACACTGAAGCTTTCTTT. It encodes CAWSLGGDTEAFF.

The V and J genes are TRBV5-1 and TRBJ1-2; no firm D call. The ends were cut back, 3 bases at V and 5 bases at J, with 17 bases in the middle. Germline assignment: CDR1 SGHRS and CDR2 YFSETQ. There are 15 residues in the CDR3. In DNA, the CDR3 is TGCGCCAGCAGCTCCGGAGCGGGCAGGTTTTATGGCTACACCTTC. Protein: CASSSGAGRFYGYTF.

Only a few counts were recorded for this clone. The V call is TRBV28, the J call TRBJ2-1; D is possibly TRBD2 (6 bases). Germline V gene lookup returns CDR1 MDHEN and CDR2 SYDVKM. This CDR3 region has 14 residues. The V and J ends lost 5 bases and 9 bases respectively, with 17 bases between them. The CDR3 nucleotides read TGTGCCAGCAGTCACCGGGACCAGGGAGGTGAGCAGTTCTTC. As protein: CASSHRDQGGEQFF. The full variable domain, with the rest looked up from reference TRBV28 and TRBJ2-1, is DVKVTQSSRYLVKRTGEKVFLECVQDMDHENMFWYRQDPGLGLRLIYFSYDVKMKEKGDIPEGYSVSREKKERFSLILESASTNQTSMYLCASSHRDQGGEQFFGPGTRLTVL.

The rearrangement uses TRBV5-6 and TRBJ1-6; possibly TRBD1 for D (5 bases). Trimming took off 3 bases at V and 18 bases at J, with 16 bases between the two ends. The CDR3 length is 12 residues. Germline V gene sequence: CDR1 SGHDT, CDR2 YYEEEE. In DNA form, the CDR3 reads TGTGCCAGCAGCTCCCCGGGACTCCGACACCACTTT. Its protein product is CASSSPGLRHHF.

This chain joins TRBV30 and TRBJ1-5; D is undetermined. The CDR3 is 14 amino acids. Per the germline V gene, CDR1 is GTSNPN and CDR2 is SVGIG (reference sequence). With 1 base removed from V and 3 bases from J, the gap between germline ends came to 10 bases. CDR3 sequence reads: CAWSGSLTNQPQHF. In nucleotides, the CDR3 is TGTGCCTGGAGTGGTAGTCTGACCAATCAGCCCCAGCATTTT.

CDR3 amino acids: CAISDGVLGKSYEQYF. DNA of the CDR3: TGTGCCATCAGTGATGGGGTGCTGGGGAAATCCTACGAGCAGTACTTC. The J gene is TRBJ2-7, the V gene TRBV10-3; the D is unclear. Trimming shortened V by 3 bases and J by 1 base, and 16 bases separated the two germline ends. This CDR3 is built from 16 residues. CDR1 ENHRY and CDR2 SYGVKD come from the germline V gene.

This chain joins TRBV7-8 and TRBJ2-5, with 7 bases aligning to TRBD1. Per the germline V gene, CDR1 is SGHVS and CDR2 is FQNEAQ. V lost 5 bases, J lost 1 base, and 16 bases stayed unmatched. The CDR3 has 18 amino acids. The CDR3 nucleotides are TGTGCCAGCAGCCGAACTATTACAGGGGCCGCACCCCAAGAGACCCAGTACTTC. Translation: CASSRTITGAAPQETQYF.

In the case of this clone: Germline is not matched at one junction end, which may reflect a read error. This chain links TRBV4-1 with TRBJ1-4; no firm D call. CDR1 MGHRA and CDR2 YSYEKL come from the germline V gene. This CDR3 has 14 residues. The DNA of the CDR3 is TGTGCCAGCAGCCACGGGGAGTCGGGGGAAAAACTGTTTTTT. Protein product: CASSHGESGEKLFF.

V and J are TRBV7-2 and TRBJ1-2, with D perhaps TRBD1 (6 bases). Germline V CDR1 and CDR2: SGHTA, FQGNSA. Trimming took off 3 bases at V and 2 bases at J, with 10 bases between the two ends. The CDR3 has 14 amino acids. CDR3 coding DNA: TGTGCCAGCAGCTTGGGGACATCCAACTATGGCTACACCTTC. Translation gives CASSLGTSNYGYTF. Drawing the rest from reference TRBV7-2 and TRBJ1-2, the complete variable domain is GAGVSQSPSNKVTEKGKDVELRCDPISGHTALYWYRQSLGQGLEFLIYFQGNSAPDKSGLPSDRFSAERTGGSVSTLTIQRTQQEDSAVYLCASSLGTSNYGYTFGSGTRLTVV.

The chain carries TRBV7-3 and TRBJ2-7; 8 bases fit TRBD1. Germline assignment: CDR1 SGHTA and CDR2 FQGTGA. Trimming cost V 5 bases and J 3 bases; bases outside gene matches: 6. This CDR3 is built from 14 residues. The CDR3 sequence is CASSSTGQDYEQYF. DNA of the CDR3: TGTGCCAGCAGCAGCACGGGACAGGACTACGAGCAGTACTTC.

This clone was found a few times. This chain connects TRBV9 to TRBJ2-1, with 8 bases lining up with TRBD1. The CDR3 has 14 residues. Germline CDR1 is SGDLS and CDR2 is YYNGEE. V lost 2 bases, J lost 6 bases, and 4 bases stayed unmatched. The CDR3 DNA reads TGTGCCAGCAGCGTCCAGACAGGGGTCAATGAGCAGTTCTTC. This translates into CASSVQTGVNEQFF.

In its sample, this clone was seen once. The V gene is TRBV23-1, the J gene TRBJ1-5, with D unclear. TRBV23-1 is treated as an ORF (open reading frame) with a function not yet certain. V was clipped by 8 bases and J by 4 bases, with 6 bases between them. The CDR3 length is 11 residues. As DNA, the CDR3 is TGCGCCAGCGCGCTTAATCAGCCCCAGCATTTT. Amino acid sequence: CASALNQPQHF.

The rearrangement joins TRBV10-3 to TRBJ2-1; D ambiguous. The CDR3 totals 12 residues. CDR1 and CDR2 (germline): ENHRY, SYGVKD. Trimming cost V 5 bases and J 8 bases, with 10 bases left between them. The CDR3 sequence is CAISLSAYEQFF. CDR3 sequence (DNA): TGTGCCATCAGTCTGAGTGCATATGAGCAGTTCTTC.

The chain links TRBV4-3 to TRBJ2-7; 9 bases match TRBD1. V lost 0 bases, J lost 6 bases, and 6 bases stayed unmatched. From germline, CDR1 is LGHNA and CDR2 YSLEER. This CDR3 has 15 residues. The DNA of the CDR3 is TGCGCCAGCAGCCAAGACTGGGGACAGGGTGGCGAGCAGTACTTC. Translating gives CASSQDWGQGGEQYF.

This chain links TRBV20-1 with TRBJ2-2; D may match TRBD1 or TRBD2 (5 bases each). Germline V CDR1 and CDR2: DFQATT, SNEGSKA (reference sequence). The ends were cut back, 5 bases at V and 15 bases at J, with 16 bases in the middle. This CDR3 has 11 amino acids. For the CDR3, the DNA is TGCAGTGCTCCTAGGTCCCTGGGGGTGTTTTTT. Its translation is CSAPRSLGVFF.

The rearrangement uses TRBV4-2 and TRBJ2-7; 13 bases agree with TRBD2. This CDR3 contains 18 residues. Germline V lookup: CDR1 LGHNA, CDR2 YNFKEQ. Unmatched junction bases numbered 7, after V lost 0 bases and J lost 2 bases. The CDR3 protein is CASSQEGGLAGETYEQYF. CDR3 coding DNA: TGTGCCAGCAGCCAAGAGGGAGGACTAGCGGGGGAGACCTACGAGCAGTACTTC.

The V call is TRBV5-1, the J call TRBJ2-7; D tentatively fits TRBD1 or TRBD2 (6 bases each). V dropped 2 bases and J dropped 3 bases, with 9 bases sitting between them. Per germline, CDR1 SGHRS and CDR2 YFSETQ. The CDR3 runs 13 residues. The CDR3 loop reads CASSFGGGYEQYF. In DNA, the CDR3 is TGCGCCAGCAGCTTTGGAGGGGGCTACGAGCAGTACTTC. The complete variable domain, with remaining parts taken from reference TRBV5-1 and TRBJ2-7, reads KAGVTQTPRYLIKTRGQQVTLSCSPISGHRSVSWYQQTPGQGLQFLFEYFSETQRNKGNFPGRFSGRQFSNSRSEMNVSTLELGDSALYLCASSFGGGYEQYFGPGTRLTVT.

This clone was detected only a few times. The CDR3 spells CASSYGTGVSDEQYF. The CDR3 coding sequence is TGTGCCAGCAGTTACGGGACAGGGGTGTCCGACGAGCAGTACTTC. This chain joins TRBV6-5 and TRBJ2-7, with 10 positions matching TRBD1. The V gene end was trimmed by 2 bases and the J gene end by 5 bases; junction bases not matched to a gene: 6. The germline V gene encodes CDR1 MNHEY and CDR2 SVGAGI. This CDR3 is built from 15 residues.

The chain has TRBV5-1 and TRBJ2-7; perhaps TRBD1 as D (7 bases). V lost 4 bases to trimming and J lost 2 bases, with 19 bases between them. This CDR3 is built from 16 residues. The germline CDR1 and CDR2 sequences are SGHRS and YFSETQ. The CDR3 is CASSGGTAADTYEQYF. The CDR3 nucleotides read TGCGCCAGCAGCGGCGGGACAGCCGCTGACACCTACGAGCAGTACTTC.

V gene TRBV4-3 combines with J gene TRBJ1-2; D uncertain. Trimming cost V 1 base and J 0 bases, with 15 bases left between them. The CDR3 covers 17 residues. Germline CDR1 LGHNA, CDR2 YSLEER. CDR3 nucleotide sequence: TGCGCCAGCAGCCAAGCGGTCAGTCGGGCGACTAACTATGGCTACACCTTC. Amino acids: CASSQAVSRATNYGYTF.

The J gene is TRBJ2-7, the V gene TRBV5-1; 7 nucleotides match TRBD1. This CDR3 comprises 15 residues. V trimming: 4 bases; J trimming: 6 bases; junction bases outside the gene matches: 13. From germline, CDR1 is SGHRS and CDR2 YFSETQ. The CDR3 sequence: CASSASTGTRIEQYF. The CDR3 DNA reads as TGCGCCAGCAGCGCCTCGACAGGGACGCGGATCGAGCAGTACTTC.

V usage is TRBV7-6 and J usage is TRBJ2-7; possibly TRBD2 for D (6 bases). Germline V gene sequence: CDR1 SGHVS, CDR2 FNYEAQ. Trimming left V 5 bases short and J 0 bases short, with 14 bases between. The CDR3 runs 15 residues. CDR3 amino acids: CASSAGGIRSYEQYF. CDR3 DNA sequence: TGTGCCAGCAGCGCGGGCGGGATCCGCTCCTACGAGCAGTACTTC.

The chain has TRBV30 and TRBJ2-6, with D hard to call. Deletions cut 0 bases from V and 0 bases from J, with 9 bases between. Germline-derived CDR1 and CDR2 are GTSNPN and SVGIG (reference sequence). CDR3 length equals 16 residues. This CDR3 reads CAWSVEMVSGANVLTF. The CDR3 bases are TGTGCCTGGAGTGTAGAAATGGTCTCTGGGGCCAACGTCCTGACTTTC.

This clone was observed a single time. The chain is built from TRBV11-3 and TRBJ1-2, with D possibly matching TRBD1 (5 bases). CDR1 is SGHNT and CDR2 is YENEEA in the germline V gene. The CDR3 consists of 13 residues. Between the trimmed V and J ends, which lost 5 bases and 6 bases, there was a span of 13 bases. The CDR3 nucleotides are TGTGCCAGCAGCCCGGGGGGAAGAGATGGCTACACCTTC. Encoded protein: CASSPGGRDGYTF.